This is a list of T cell receptor beta chains from one sample in a study of blood T cells in healthy people across ages. TCRdb passed the 5' RACE reads through MiXCR, listing each CDR3 protein once. The sample records roughly 2 million distinct CDR3 sequences, about 50% being singletons. The sequenced sample was blood. The receptors stem from a woman aged 40 to 50 in good health. The CDR3 runs from the conserved cysteine through the conserved F or W. The D gene is left open where the match is weak. Size values are once, few and many counts, or a class for expanded clones, and some rows have none.

abundance: -
v_gene: TRBV18
j_gene: TRBJ1-5
d_gene: -
CDR3aa: CASSPPEFRGAQPQHF
CDR3nt: TGTGCCAGCTCACCACCGGAATTTCGGGGGGCTCAGCCCCAGCATTTT

abundance: -
v_gene: TRBV3-1
j_gene: TRBJ2-1
d_gene: TRBD1
CDR3aa: CASSQGDRVYNEQFF
CDR3nt: TGTGCCAGCAGCCAAGGGGACAGGGTTTACAATGAGCAGTTCTTC

abundance: many
v_gene: TRBV25-1
j_gene: TRBJ1-2
d_gene: -
CDR3aa: CASSDNYGYTF
CDR3nt: TGTGCCAGCAGCGATAACTATGGCTACACCTTC

abundance: few
v_gene: TRBV27
j_gene: TRBJ2-3
d_gene: TRBD2
CDR3aa: CASSLGTSRHTDTQYF
CDR3nt: TGTGCCAGCAGTTTAGGGACTAGCAGACACACAGATACGCAGTATTTT

abundance: -
v_gene: TRBV27
j_gene: TRBJ1-2
d_gene: TRBD1
CDR3aa: CASTQTGGNYGYTF
CDR3nt: TGTGCCAGCACCCAAACAGGGGGCAACTATGGCTACACCTTC

abundance: few
v_gene: TRBV7-2
j_gene: TRBJ2-7
d_gene: TRBD1
CDR3aa: CASSLGGTETYEQYF
CDR3nt: TGTGCCAGCAGCTTAGGTGGGACAGAAACCTACGAGCAGTACTTC

abundance: -
v_gene: TRBV7-2
j_gene: TRBJ2-5
d_gene: -
CDR3aa: CASSLEVASWETQYF
CDR3nt: TGTGCCAGCAGCTTAGAGGTAGCGTCTTGGGAGACCCAGTACTTC

abundance: -
v_gene: TRBV11-2
j_gene: TRBJ2-7
d_gene: TRBD2
CDR3aa: CASTQTILAVDDEQYF
CDR3nt: TGTGCCAGCACCCAGACCATCCTAGCGGTTGACGACGAGCAGTACTTC

abundance: -
v_gene: TRBV2
j_gene: TRBJ2-2
d_gene: -
CDR3aa: CASTPTGELFF
CDR3nt: TGTGCCAGCACCCCCACCGGGGAGCTGTTTTTT

abundance: -
v_gene: TRBV25-1
j_gene: TRBJ1-5
d_gene: -
CDR3aa: CASRANSNQPQHF
CDR3nt: TGTGCCAGCAGGGCAAATAGCAATCAGCCCCAGCATTTT

abundance: few
v_gene: TRBV12-3/TRBV12-4
j_gene: TRBJ1-2
d_gene: -
CDR3aa: CASTGPLANYGYTF
CDR3nt: TGTGCCAGCACCGGACCCTTAGCTAACTATGGCTACACCTTC

abundance: -
v_gene: TRBV12-3/TRBV12-4
j_gene: TRBJ2-7
d_gene: -
CDR3aa: CASSSFFYEQYF
CDR3nt: TGTGCCAGCAGCTCATTCTTCTACGAGCAGTACTTC

abundance: -
v_gene: TRBV7-2
j_gene: TRBJ1-1
d_gene: -
CDR3aa: CASSLAAGMSTEAFF
CDR3nt: TGTGCCAGCAGCTTAGCGGCAGGGATGAGCACTGAAGCTTTCTTT

abundance: -
v_gene: TRBV11-2
j_gene: TRBJ2-7
d_gene: -
CDR3aa: CACSPQGTSYEQYF
CDR3nt: TGTGCCTGCAGCCCGCAGGGGACCTCCTACGAGCAGTACTTC

abundance: -
v_gene: TRBV20-1
j_gene: TRBJ1-4
d_gene: -
CDR3aa: CSATGAGEKLFF
CDR3nt: TGCAGTGCTACCGGGGCTGGGGAAAAACTGTTTTTT

abundance: -
v_gene: TRBV18
j_gene: TRBJ1-2
d_gene: -
CDR3aa: CASSPQKRQVSYGYTF
CDR3nt: TGTGCCAGCTCACCCCAGAAGAGACAGGTTTCCTATGGCTACACCTTC

abundance: few
v_gene: TRBV20-1
j_gene: TRBJ2-6
d_gene: TRBD1
CDR3aa: CSASDRGLSGANVLTF
CDR3nt: TGCAGTGCTTCGGACAGGGGGCTATCTGGGGCCAACGTCCTGACTTTC

abundance: few
v_gene: TRBV27
j_gene: TRBJ1-2
d_gene: -
CDR3aa: CASSLSANNYGYTF
CDR3nt: TGTGCCAGCAGTTTATCGGCAAATAACTATGGCTACACCTTC

abundance: few
v_gene: TRBV10-3
j_gene: TRBJ2-4
d_gene: -
CDR3aa: CAISYIMGPALGKNIQYF
CDR3nt: TGTGCCATTTCGTACATAATGGGACCCGCGTTGGGCAAAAACATTCAGTACTTC

abundance: -
v_gene: TRBV29-1
j_gene: TRBJ2-1
d_gene: TRBD2
CDR3aa: CSAKRGGNYNEQFF
CDR3nt: TGCAGCGCCAAGCGGGGGGGAAACTACAATGAGCAGTTCTTC

abundance: -
v_gene: TRBV15
j_gene: TRBJ2-1
d_gene: -
CDR3aa: CATSATMGNNGQFF
CDR3nt: TGTGCCACCAGCGCAACTATGGGAAACAATGGGCAGTTCTTC

abundance: -
v_gene: TRBV18
j_gene: TRBJ1-1
d_gene: -
CDR3aa: CASSLPVGPNTEAFF
CDR3nt: TGTGCCAGCTCACTGCCGGTGGGGCCGAACACTGAAGCTTTCTTT

abundance: -
v_gene: TRBV7-8
j_gene: TRBJ2-3
d_gene: TRBD2
CDR3aa: CASSSPRASGGARRTDTQYF
CDR3nt: TGTGCCAGCAGCTCCCCGAGGGCTAGCGGGGGGGCCAGAAGAACAGATACGCAGTATTTT

abundance: few
v_gene: TRBV29-1
j_gene: TRBJ2-5
d_gene: TRBD1
CDR3aa: CSVEGLWDRERETQYF
CDR3nt: TGCAGCGTTGAAGGATTGTGGGACAGGGAGAGAGAGACCCAGTACTTC

abundance: -
v_gene: TRBV6-5
j_gene: TRBJ2-1
d_gene: TRBD2
CDR3aa: CASSYPRTSGATQNYNEQFF
CDR3nt: TGTGCCAGCAGTTACCCACGGACTAGCGGGGCCACACAAAACTACAATGAGCAGTTCTTC

abundance: few
v_gene: TRBV28
j_gene: TRBJ2-5
d_gene: TRBD1
CDR3aa: CASGDRGRTETQYF
CDR3nt: TGTGCCAGCGGGGACAGGGGGCGCACAGAGACCCAGTACTTC

abundance: -
v_gene: TRBV19
j_gene: TRBJ2-3
d_gene: TRBD2
CDR3aa: CASSIRGGVPDTQYF
CDR3nt: TGTGCCAGTAGTATCCGCGGGGGGGTGCCAGATACGCAGTATTTT

abundance: few
v_gene: TRBV13
j_gene: TRBJ2-7
d_gene: -
CDR3aa: CASSVSSRFYEQYF
CDR3nt: TGTGCCAGCAGCGTATCTTCCCGGTTTTACGAGCAGTACTTC

abundance: -
v_gene: TRBV3-1
j_gene: TRBJ1-2
d_gene: -
CDR3aa: CASSQGVSGYTF
CDR3nt: TGTGCCAGCAGCCAAGGTGTTTCTGGCTACACCTTC

abundance: -
v_gene: TRBV28
j_gene: TRBJ1-4
d_gene: -
CDR3aa: CASSFVGKLFF
CDR3nt: TGTGCCAGCAGTTTTGTCGGAAAACTGTTTTTT

abundance: -
v_gene: TRBV6-1
j_gene: TRBJ2-3
d_gene: -
CDR3aa: CASSGLSEGTSTDTQYF
CDR3nt: TGTGCCAGCAGTGGCCTATCTGAGGGAACTAGCACAGATACGCAGTATTTT

abundance: -
v_gene: TRBV3-1
j_gene: TRBJ2-3
d_gene: -
CDR3aa: CASSFERPGTDTQYF
CDR3nt: TGTGCCAGCAGTTTTGAACGTCCAGGGACAGATACGCAGTATTTT

abundance: -
v_gene: TRBV11-2
j_gene: TRBJ2-3
d_gene: -
CDR3aa: CASSVGHFTDTQYF
CDR3nt: TGTGCCAGCAGCGTAGGCCATTTCACAGATACGCAGTATTTT

abundance: many
v_gene: TRBV29-1
j_gene: TRBJ2-6
d_gene: -
CDR3aa: CSVLGDGANVLTF
CDR3nt: TGCAGCGTTTTAGGGGACGGGGCCAACGTCCTGACTTTC

abundance: -
v_gene: TRBV4-2
j_gene: TRBJ1-2
d_gene: -
CDR3aa: CASRGDEAYGYTF
CDR3nt: TGTGCCAGCAGGGGGGACGAAGCCTATGGCTACACCTTC

abundance: -
v_gene: TRBV6-1
j_gene: TRBJ1-4
d_gene: TRBD1
CDR3aa: CASRDPGQGKDEKLFF
CDR3nt: TGTGCCAGCAGAGACCCCGGACAGGGAAAAGACGAAAAACTGTTTTTT

abundance: few
v_gene: TRBV20-1
j_gene: TRBJ1-6
d_gene: -
CDR3aa: CSARGHREVGYSPLHF
CDR3nt: TGCAGTGCTAGAGGCCACAGGGAGGTGGGCTATTCACCCCTCCACTTT

abundance: -
v_gene: TRBV6-1
j_gene: TRBJ2-5
d_gene: TRBD2
CDR3aa: CASSQVTSGGEQYF
CDR3nt: TGTGCCAGCTCCCAGGTCACTAGCGGGGGGGAACAGTACTTC

abundance: few
v_gene: TRBV10-3
j_gene: TRBJ2-5
d_gene: TRBD2
CDR3aa: CAISEGSSGGEETQYF
CDR3nt: TGTGCCATCAGTGAAGGTTCTAGCGGGGGGGAAGAGACCCAGTACTTC

abundance: -
v_gene: TRBV21-1
j_gene: TRBJ1-4
d_gene: -
CDR3aa: CASSKVRNGGRTNEKLFF
CDR3nt: TGTGCCAGCAGCAAAGTCCGTAATGGGGGCAGAACTAATGAAAAACTGTTTTTT

abundance: -
v_gene: TRBV20-1
j_gene: TRBJ2-7
d_gene: TRBD1
CDR3aa: CSAWDRGDFYEQYF
CDR3nt: TGCAGTGCCTGGGACAGGGGTGATTTTTACGAGCAGTACTTC

abundance: -
v_gene: TRBV28
j_gene: TRBJ2-5
d_gene: -
CDR3aa: CASSLTPGVGETQYF
CDR3nt: TGTGCCAGCAGTTTAACCCCAGGGGTTGGAGAGACCCAGTACTTC

abundance: -
v_gene: TRBV13
j_gene: TRBJ2-5
d_gene: TRBD1
CDR3aa: CASSQSPGQGGKQYF
CDR3nt: TGTGCCAGCAGCCAGAGCCCGGGACAGGGAGGCAAGCAGTACTTC

abundance: few
v_gene: TRBV2
j_gene: TRBJ2-3
d_gene: -
CDR3aa: CASRDQGIGTDTQYF
CDR3nt: TGTGCCAGCAGAGATCAGGGAATCGGCACAGATACGCAGTATTTT

abundance: -
v_gene: TRBV5-1
j_gene: TRBJ2-4
d_gene: -
CDR3aa: CASSLFSGQKLAKNIQYF
CDR3nt: TGCGCCAGCAGCTTGTTCTCAGGACAAAAACTAGCCAAAAACATTCAGTACTTC

abundance: -
v_gene: TRBV13
j_gene: TRBJ2-1
d_gene: TRBD1
CDR3aa: CVSSQPTGSSYNEQFF
CDR3nt: TGTGTCAGCAGCCAACCGACAGGGAGCTCCTACAATGAGCAGTTCTTC

abundance: -
v_gene: TRBV7-8
j_gene: TRBJ2-1
d_gene: TRBD1
CDR3aa: CASSPSTGGNEQFF
CDR3nt: TGTGCCAGCAGCCCGTCCACAGGGGGCAATGAGCAGTTCTTC

abundance: -
v_gene: TRBV7-9
j_gene: TRBJ2-1
d_gene: TRBD2
CDR3aa: CASSLAQRGASYNEQFF
CDR3nt: TGTGCCAGCAGCTTAGCTCAGCGGGGGGCCTCCTACAATGAGCAGTTCTTC